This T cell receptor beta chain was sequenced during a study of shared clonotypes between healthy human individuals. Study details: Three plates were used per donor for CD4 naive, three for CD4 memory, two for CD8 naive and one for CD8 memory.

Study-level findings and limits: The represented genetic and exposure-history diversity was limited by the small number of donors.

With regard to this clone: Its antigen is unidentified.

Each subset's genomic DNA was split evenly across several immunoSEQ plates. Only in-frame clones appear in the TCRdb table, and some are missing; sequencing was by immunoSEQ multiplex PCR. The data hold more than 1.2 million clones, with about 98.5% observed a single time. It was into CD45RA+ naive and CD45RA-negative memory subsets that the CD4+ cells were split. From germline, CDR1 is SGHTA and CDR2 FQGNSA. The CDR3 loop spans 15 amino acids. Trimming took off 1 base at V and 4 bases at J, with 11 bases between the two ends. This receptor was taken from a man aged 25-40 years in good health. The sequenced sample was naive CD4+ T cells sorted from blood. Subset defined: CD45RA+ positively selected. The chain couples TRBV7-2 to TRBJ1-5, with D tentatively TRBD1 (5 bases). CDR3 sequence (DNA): TGTGCCAGCAGCTTAGTGGGGACGGGTAATCAGCCCCAGCATTTT. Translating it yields CASSLVGTGNQPQHF.